Below are 15 T cell receptor beta chains sequenced from a single sample in a study of cytomegalovirus exposure and HLA in healthy donors. Using immunoSEQ multiplex PCR, the repertoire was profiled, and TCRdb retains in-frame clones only, with some absent. Counted here are approximately 280,000 clones, 80% to 90% occurring once; the ten biggest clones make up around 1%. The source material was PBMCs. The receptor set was obtained from a woman between 18 and 29 years old in good health and CMV-seronegative.

This chain uses TRBV18 with TRBJ2-7, with TRBD1 identical over 8 bases. The germline V gene encodes CDR1 KGHSH and CDR2 LQKENI. Unmatched junction bases numbered 2, after V lost 4 bases and J lost 0 bases. CDR3 length: 14 residues. The CDR3 nucleotides read TGTGCCAGCTCACGCGGACAGGGCTCCTACGAGCAGTACTTC. Its protein product is CASSRGQGSYEQYF.

V gene TRBV19 combines with J gene TRBJ1-2; 7 nucleotides agree with TRBD1. Germline trimming cut 7 bases from V and 6 bases from J; bases unmatched to any gene: 5. The CDR3 covers 12 residues. Germline CDR1 reads LNHDA; CDR2 reads SQIVND (reference sequence). CDR3 sequence (DNA): TGTGCCAGTACTGTGACAGGGAATGGCTACACCTTC. Translating gives CASTVTGNGYTF.

V usage is TRBV27 and J usage is TRBJ2-1, with 9 bases aligning to TRBD2. From germline, CDR1 is MNHEY and CDR2 SMNVEV (reference sequence). The CDR3 spans 14 residues. J was trimmed by 10 bases and V by 3 bases; bases with no gene match: 7. The CDR3 region is CASSFRTSVREQFF. CDR3 sequence (DNA): TGTGCCAGCAGTTTCAGGACTAGCGTCCGCGAGCAGTTCTTC.

This chain connects TRBV7-3 to TRBJ1-4; 10 bases fit TRBD1. After removal of 5 bases from V and 6 bases from J, the junction contained 6 bases not matched to a gene. The CDR3 is made up of 15 amino acids. Germline V gene sequence: CDR1 SGHTA, CDR2 FQGTGA. CDR3 DNA: TGTGCCAGCAGCCAGACAGGGGGCGAGGATGAAAAACTGTTTTTT. It codes for CASSQTGGEDEKLFF.

The rearrangement joins TRBV6-1 to TRBJ1-6; tentatively, D is TRBD1 (5 bases). The CDR3 extends over 15 amino acids. The germline gives CDR1 MNHNS, CDR2 SASEGT. V lost 3 bases, J lost 10 bases, and 16 bases lay in between. The CDR3 sequence is CASSDDQGNGSPLHF. The DNA for the CDR3 is TGTGCCAGCAGTGACGATCAGGGAAACGGATCACCCCTCCACTTT.

The chain links TRBV10-3 to TRBJ2-2; D is uncertain. Germline values: CDR1 ENHRY, CDR2 SYGVKD. Trimming took off 3 bases at V and 2 bases at J, with 7 bases between the two ends. CDR3 length equals 14 residues. The DNA of the CDR3 is TGTGCCATCAGTGACTTAGTTAACACCGGGGAGCTGTTTTTT. It is translated as CAISDLVNTGELFF.

The CDR3 loop reads CASGLPEGGEAFF. The CDR3 DNA reads TGTGCCAGCGGACTCCCAGAAGGGGGTGAAGCTTTCTTT. The rearrangement links TRBV25-1 to TRBJ1-1, with D perhaps TRBD1 (6 bases). Per the germline V gene, CDR1 is MGHDK and CDR2 is SYGVNS. V was shortened by 8 bases and J by 7 bases, with 17 bases between the two germline ends. The CDR3 extends over 13 amino acids.

As to this clone: The junction departs from germline at one end; a sequencing error may be responsible. The rearrangement joins TRBV5-6 to TRBJ2-7; D not certain. The CDR3 consists of 15 residues. Germline V lookup: CDR1 SGHDT, CDR2 YYEEEE. As DNA, the CDR3 is TGTGCCAGCAGCTTGGGTTTCCCAGGATCTTACGCGCAGTACTTC. It yields the protein CASSLGFPGSYAQYF.

The CDR3 DNA sequence: TGCAGCGTCGCCACGGACAGGGGGGGAGCGGAGCCCCAGCATTTT. It specifies CSVATDRGGAEPQHF. V usage is TRBV29-1 and J usage is TRBJ1-5; 10 nucleotides match TRBD1. With 6 bases clipped from V and 8 bases from J, the junction kept 13 bases outside the gene matches. The length of the CDR3 is 15 residues. From germline, CDR1 is SQVTM and CDR2 ANQGSEA.

The rearrangement uses TRBV28 and TRBJ1-6; 10 nucleotides line up with TRBD1. Germline assignment: CDR1 MDHEN and CDR2 SYDVKM. Trimming cost V 5 bases and J 10 bases; bases outside gene matches: 5. This CDR3 comprises 14 residues. CDR3 residues: CASSHGTGESPLHF. CDR3 nucleotide sequence: TGTGCCAGCAGTCACGGGACAGGGGAATCACCCCTCCACTTT.

The chain has TRBV5-1 and TRBJ2-5; TRBD1 agrees at 7 bases. V dropped 4 bases and J dropped 1; count of bases not matched to a gene: 7. Germline V lookup: CDR1 SGHRS, CDR2 YFSETQ. The CDR3 contains 15 residues. CDR3 in amino acids: CASSTRQGVQETQYF. The CDR3 nucleotides are TGCGCCAGCAGCACAAGGCAGGGGGTCCAAGAGACCCAGTACTTC.

The chain has TRBV4-1 and TRBJ2-2; TRBD1 matches 7 bases. Germline V gene sequence: CDR1 MGHRA, CDR2 YSYEKL. Unmatched junction bases numbered 17, after V lost 4 bases and J lost 3 bases. The CDR3 length is 19 residues. As DNA, the CDR3 is TGCGCCAGCAGCCTTCAGGCACCTGCCGGGACAGTCTACACCGGGGAGCTGTTTTTT. Protein product: CASSLQAPAGTVYTGELFF.

This chain joins TRBV5-6 and TRBJ2-1; unclear D gene. The CDR3 contains 12 residues. Trimming stripped 3 bases from V and 8 bases from J, with 9 bases between. Per germline, CDR1 SGHDT and CDR2 YYEEEE. The DNA for the CDR3 is TGTGCCAGCAGCTCATTCCCCCATGAGCAGTTCTTC. This gives the protein CASSSFPHEQFF.

The chain carries TRBV11-2 and TRBJ1-2; 7 bases map to TRBD1. The J segment lost 4 bases and the V segment lost 4 bases, leaving 12 bases of the junction unmatched. Germline V gene sequence: CDR1 SGHAT, CDR2 FQNNGV. This CDR3 contains 16 residues. The CDR3 is CASSSARQGHGYGYTF. The CDR3 DNA sequence: TGTGCCAGCAGCTCCGCCCGACAGGGCCACGGCTATGGCTACACCTTC.

CDR3 nucleotides: TGTGCCAGCAGCCAAGATTTAGCAGCATACAATGAGCAGTTCTTC. This codes for CASSQDLAAYNEQFF. The chain couples TRBV14 to TRBJ2-1, with D unclear. Trimming cost V 0 bases and J 4 bases, with 10 bases left between them. This CDR3 contains 15 residues. Germline lookup yields CDR1 SGHDN and CDR2 FVKESK.